This entry lists 9 T cell receptor beta chains sequenced from one sample in a study of blood T cell repertoires in COVID-19. This table comes from immunoSEQ multiplex PCR, and its TCRdb copy is limited to in-frame clones, with some not included. This sample has 120,000 or so clones; around 89% occur once, and the top ten carry about 1.6%. Sequenced sample: peripheral blood. The origin of the receptors is a human donor in a cohort sampled during active COVID-19.

The genes are TRBV7-2 and TRBJ1-1, with unresolved D. The CDR3 has 13 residues. The germline V gene has CDR1 SGHTA and CDR2 FQGNSA. Trimming took off 5 bases at V and 0 bases at J, with 7 bases between the two ends. DNA of the CDR3: TGTGCCAGCAGCCGCCAGATGAACACTGAAGCTTTCTTT. This codes for CASSRQMNTEAFF.

This chain joins TRBV19 and TRBJ1-2; D perhaps matches TRBD1 (6 bases). This CDR3 spans 13 amino acids. V lost 7 bases and J 7 bases, leaving 16 bases between the germline ends. Germline assignment: CDR1 LNHDA and CDR2 SQIVND (reference sequence). In DNA form, the CDR3 reads TGTGCCAGTACCCTAGGGGGGGGCGTTGGCTACACCTTC. Translated: CASTLGGGVGYTF.

The rearrangement uses TRBV20-1 and TRBJ2-3, with D perhaps matching TRBD2 (6 bases). Germline CDR1 is DFQATT and CDR2 is SNEGSKA (reference sequence). CDR3 size: 11 residues. Trimming left V 3 bases short and J 9 bases short, with 10 bases between. This chain's CDR3 is CSASGGVTQYF. In DNA, the CDR3 is TGCAGTGCTAGTGGCGGGGTAACGCAGTATTTT.

The chain has TRBV11-1 and TRBJ2-3; weak D call: TRBD1 (5 bases). The V gene lost 5 bases and the J gene lost 1 base, with 13 bases spanning the gap. The CDR3 runs 15 residues. Germline V gene lookup returns CDR1 SGHAT and CDR2 FQDESV (reference sequence). Here the CDR3 DNA reads TGTGCCAGCAGCAGGGGAACCTGGGGCACAGATACGCAGTATTTT. Its protein product is CASSRGTWGTDTQYF.

The V gene is TRBV10-2, the J gene TRBJ2-7, with 7 bases identical to TRBD1. Germline CDR1 is WSHSY and CDR2 is SAAADI. The junction had 6 bases not matched to a gene; V was cut back by 7 bases and J by 3 bases. The CDR3 has 13 residues. For the CDR3, the DNA is TGCGCCAGCAATACCCAGGGGGACTACGAGCAGTACTTC. It translates to CASNTQGDYEQYF.

A note on this clone: A read error may account for a junction end that differs from germline. Other DNA sequences in this sample translate to the same CDR3. The chain uses TRBV5-1 and TRBJ2-7; tentative D call: TRBD2 (6 bases). Germline V CDR1 and CDR2: SGHRS, YFSETQ. The CDR3 spans 15 residues. Here the CDR3 DNA reads TGCGCCAGTAGCTTGACCGGGGGTGGTTACTACGAGCAGTACTTC. This gives the protein CASSLTGGGYYEQYF. Full variable domain (outside the CDR3, taken from reference TRBV5-1 and TRBJ2-7): KAGVTQTPRYLIKTRGQQVTLSCSPISGHRSVSWYQQTPGQGLQFLFEYFSETQRNKGNFPGRFSGRQFSNSRSEMNVSTLELGDSALYLCASSLTGGGYYEQYFGPGTRLTVT.

The rearrangement uses TRBV14 and TRBJ1-2, with D perhaps matching TRBD1 (5 bases). The CDR3 has 16 residues. Trimming stripped 1 base from V and 2 bases from J, with 14 bases between. Germline V lookup: CDR1 SGHDN, CDR2 FVKESK. This CDR3 is CASSQGSWQGNYGYTF. The CDR3 DNA reads TGTGCCAGCAGCCAAGGGTCCTGGCAGGGAAACTATGGCTACACCTTC.

The chain employs TRBV28 and TRBJ2-1, with 13 bases fitting TRBD2. V dropped 3 bases and J dropped 7; count of bases not matched to a gene: 6. There are 16 residues in the CDR3. CDR1 and CDR2 from the germline V gene are MDHEN and SYDVKM. This chain's CDR3 is CASSLILAGGRNEQFF. DNA for the CDR3: TGTGCCAGCAGTTTGATACTAGCGGGAGGGAGGAATGAGCAGTTCTTC. The full variable domain, its missing parts supplied by reference TRBV28 and TRBJ2-1, is DVKVTQSSRYLVKRTGEKVFLECVQDMDHENMFWYRQDPGLGLRLIYFSYDVKMKEKGDIPEGYSVSREKKERFSLILESASTNQTSMYLCASSLILAGGRNEQFFGPGTRLTVL.

This chain joins TRBV5-1 and TRBJ2-7; 9 bases match TRBD1. The V segment lost 4 bases and the J segment 2 bases; nucleotides outside the gene matches: 4. CDR1 is SGHRS and CDR2 is YFSETQ in the germline V gene. This CDR3 is 14 amino acids long. The CDR3, as DNA: TGCGCCAGCAGCGGACAGGGGACCACCTACGAGCAGTACTTC. It translates to CASSGQGTTYEQYF.